The next 31 T cell receptor beta chains were all read from a single sample in a study of cytomegalovirus exposure and HLA in healthy donors. The PCR contained 60 Vbeta and 13 Jbeta primers. Sequenced by immunoSEQ multiplex PCR; TCRdb stores in-frame clones only, minus some. The profile shows some 200,000 clones, 80% to 85% of them singletons. Sequenced: PBMCs. These TCRs come from a boy between 2 and 10 years old in good health and CMV-seronegative.

The chain couples TRBV7-2 to TRBJ1-4; D not certain. The V gene's germline CDR1 is SGHTA and CDR2 FQGNSA. The CDR3 spans 14 residues. Trimming cost V 6 bases and J 3 bases, with 11 bases left between them. CDR3: CASRLGMANEKLFF. CDR3 bases: TGTGCCAGCAGACTAGGGATGGCTAATGAAAAACTGTTTTTT.

This rearrangement joins TRBV27 to TRBJ2-5; 12 bases match TRBD2. The CDR3 is 16 amino acids. V lost 5 bases to trimming and J lost 6 bases; unmatched junction nucleotides: 10. Looked up from germline, CDR1 is MNHEY and CDR2 is SMNVEV (reference sequence). The CDR3 spells CASSGPWTSGKQTQYF. As DNA, the CDR3 is TGTGCCAGCAGTGGGCCTTGGACTAGCGGGAAACAGACCCAGTACTTC.

The chain joins TRBV9 to TRBJ2-2, with a weak D call TRBD1 (6 bases). Germline V gives CDR1 SGDLS, CDR2 YYNGEE. The CDR3 runs to 14 residues. Trimming shortened V by 2 bases and J by 3 bases, and 8 bases separated the two germline ends. CDR3 sequence (DNA): TGTGCCAGCAGCGTCTCAGGGGACACCGGGGAGCTGTTTTTT. This translates into CASSVSGDTGELFF.

CDR3 DNA: TGTGCCAGCAGTTACGGTTCAGGGTTCAGGGCACCCCTCCACTTT. Its translation: CASSYGSGFRAPLHF. The V and J genes are TRBV6-5 and TRBJ1-6; D is possibly TRBD1 (5 bases). This CDR3 region has 15 residues. Trimming stripped 2 bases from V and 11 bases from J, with 16 bases between. Germline V CDR1 and CDR2: MNHEY, SVGAGI.

V is TRBV5-1 and J is TRBJ2-2; 9 nucleotides line up with TRBD2. Trimming removed 5 bases from V and 3 bases from J; junction bases left unmatched: 8. Germline V lookup: CDR1 SGHRS, CDR2 YFSETQ. This CDR3 contains 16 residues. The CDR3 sequence: CASSFLAGDYTGELFF. The CDR3 region has the DNA TGCGCCAGCAGTTTCTTAGCGGGAGATTACACCGGGGAGCTGTTTTTT. Complete variable domain (other parts from reference TRBV5-1 and TRBJ2-2): KAGVTQTPRYLIKTRGQQVTLSCSPISGHRSVSWYQQTPGQGLQFLFEYFSETQRNKGNFPGRFSGRQFSNSRSEMNVSTLELGDSALYLCASSFLAGDYTGELFFGEGSRLTVL.

CDR3 DNA: TGTGCCAGCAGTACTGGGACAGGGCTTGAAAAACTGTTTTTT. Translated, it gives CASSTGTGLEKLFF. The chain carries TRBV6-1 and TRBJ1-4; 9 nucleotides align to TRBD1. The trim removed 5 bases at V and 7 bases at J, leaving 5 bases unmatched. The CDR3 totals 14 residues. Looked up from germline, CDR1 is MNHNS and CDR2 is SASEGT.

This chain uses TRBV20-1 with TRBJ2-7, with D unresolved. V dropped 7 bases and J dropped 3 bases, with 10 bases sitting between them. This CDR3 comprises 11 residues. Germline V gene data show CDR1 as DFQATT and CDR2 as SNEGSKA (reference sequence). Here the CDR3 reads CSVEEFYEQYF. The CDR3 bases are TGCAGTGTTGAGGAATTCTACGAGCAGTACTTC.

This CDR3 reads CAWSPGGANVLTF. CDR3 nucleotide sequence: TGTGCCTGGAGCCCGGGTGGGGCCAACGTCCTGACTTTC. The chain has TRBV30 and TRBJ2-6; no firm D call. Deletions cut 3 bases from V and 3 bases from J, with 6 bases between. The CDR3 runs 13 residues. Germline V gives CDR1 GTSNPN, CDR2 SVGIG (reference sequence).

The chain employs TRBV5-1 and TRBJ2-7; no firm D call. This CDR3 region has 12 residues. The germline V gene encodes CDR1 SGHRS and CDR2 YFSETQ. Between the trimmed V and J ends, which lost 9 bases and 2 bases, there was a span of 12 bases. The chain's CDR3 is CATPSSPYEQYF. In DNA form, the CDR3 reads TGCGCCACCCCTAGTAGTCCCTACGAGCAGTACTTC.

The V gene is TRBV9, the J gene TRBJ2-7; D might be TRBD1 (6 bases). From germline, CDR1 is SGDLS and CDR2 YYNGEE. The CDR3 contains 14 residues. Trimming took 4 bases from V and 2 from J, leaving 13 bases between them. CDR3 in DNA: TGTGCCAGCAGCCCACCAGGACAGACCTACGAGCAGTACTTC. Residues: CASSPPGQTYEQYF.

The rearrangement uses TRBV15 and TRBJ2-1; D unresolved. The V end lost 6 bases, the J end lost 0 bases, and 9 bases lay between the germline ends. Germline loops: CDR1 LNHNV, CDR2 YYDKDF (reference sequence). The CDR3 is 14 residues long. Here the CDR3 reads CATRESSSYNEQFF. The DNA of the CDR3 is TGTGCCACCAGGGAGTCGAGCTCCTACAATGAGCAGTTCTTC.

CDR3 sequence: CASTPRLADYNEQFF. CDR3 nucleotide sequence: TGTGCCAGCACCCCCAGGCTAGCGGACTACAATGAGCAGTTCTTC. This sequence joins TRBV27 and TRBJ2-1, with 7 positions matching TRBD2. V shed 7 bases, J shed 3 bases, and the junction held 9 bases outside the gene matches. CDR1 is MNHEY and CDR2 is SMNVEV in the germline V gene (reference sequence). The CDR3 consists of 15 residues.

Note on this clone: The same CDR3 also results from other DNA sequences found in this sample. The CDR3 spells CASSSSTDTQYF. In DNA form, the CDR3 reads TGTGCCAGCAGCTCTAGCACAGATACGCAGTATTTT. V usage is TRBV11-2 and J usage is TRBJ2-3; D is ambiguous. This CDR3 contains 12 residues. V was cut by 4 bases and J by 0 bases, with 2 bases left in between. Germline assignment: CDR1 SGHAT and CDR2 FQNNGV.

This clone was picked up a small number of times. The CDR3 nucleotides read TGCGCCAGCACCCTAGCTGGTGACACTGAAGCTTTCTTT. Residues: CASTLAGDTEAFF. This chain links TRBV5-1 with TRBJ1-1, with unresolved D. The germline V gene has CDR1 SGHRS and CDR2 YFSETQ. The CDR3 sequence is 13 residues long. Trimming took off 6 bases at V and 3 bases at J, with 12 bases between the two ends.

V is TRBV19 and J is TRBJ2-4, with TRBD2 identical over 7 bases. The germline CDR1 and CDR2 sequences are LNHDA and SQIVND (reference sequence). After removal of 8 bases from V and 8 bases from J, the junction contained 6 bases not matched to a gene. The CDR3 loop spans 12 amino acids. DNA of the CDR3: TGTGCCAGTGGGTGGGGGGGGGACATTCAGTACTTC. Residues: CASGWGGDIQYF.

The chain joins TRBV25-1 to TRBJ1-2; a possible D gene is TRBD1 (5 bases). V shed 3 bases and J shed 4 bases, with 9 bases lying between them. The CDR3 loop spans 13 amino acids. The germline gives CDR1 MGHDK, CDR2 SYGVNS. The DNA of the CDR3 is TGTGCCAGCAGTGATCGACAGACCTATGGCTACACCTTC. It specifies CASSDRQTYGYTF.

The chain combines TRBV6-4 with TRBJ1-1; D call uncertain. V was trimmed by 3 bases and J by 5 bases, leaving 10 bases between them. The length of the CDR3 is 13 residues. Germline V gene sequence: CDR1 MRHNA, CDR2 SNTAGT. The CDR3 DNA sequence: TGTGCCAGCAGTGAGCCCGGGGAGACTGAAGCTTTCTTT. It translates to CASSEPGETEAFF.

V gene TRBV29-1 combines with J gene TRBJ1-2; 9 bases align to TRBD1. The CDR3 has 15 residues. After removal of 1 base from V and 2 bases from J, the junction contained 5 bases not matched to a gene. CDR1 and CDR2 from the germline V gene are SQVTM and ANQGSEA. DNA for the CDR3: TGCAGCGTTGAAGGTTGGGACAGGGCAAACTATGGCTACACCTTC. Translated: CSVEGWDRANYGYTF.

CDR3 DNA: TGCAGCGTTGGAACAGGGAAGGGCGATGAGCAGTTCTTC. It translates to CSVGTGKGDEQFF. The rearrangement uses TRBV29-1 and TRBJ2-1; D may be TRBD1 (6 bases). The CDR3 spans 13 residues. V lost 4 bases to trimming and J lost 8 bases, with 15 bases between them. The germline CDR1 and CDR2 sequences are SQVTM and ANQGSEA.

The rearrangement links TRBV18 to TRBJ2-7, with D hard to call. The CDR3 is 11 residues long. From germline, CDR1 is KGHSH and CDR2 LQKENI. V lost 8 bases and J 6 bases, leaving 11 bases between the germline ends. The chain's CDR3 is CASHGVGEQYF. CDR3 sequence (DNA): TGTGCCAGCCATGGTGTCGGCGAGCAGTACTTC.

There are a few counts of this clone. This chain uses TRBV20-1 with TRBJ2-7; no clear D. The germline V and J ends were trimmed by 2 bases and 3 bases, with 5 bases remaining between them. The CDR3 has 11 amino acids. CDR1 is DFQATT and CDR2 is SNEGSKA in the germline V gene (reference sequence). The CDR3 loop reads CSARNNYEQYF. The CDR3 DNA reads TGCAGTGCTAGAAACAACTACGAGCAGTACTTC.

The chain couples TRBV6-5 to TRBJ1-2, with 9 bases fitting TRBD1. Germline trimming cut 6 bases from V and 8 bases from J; bases unmatched to any gene: 10. CDR1 is MNHEY and CDR2 is SVGAGI in the germline V gene. This CDR3 has 14 amino acids. CDR3 sequence (DNA): TGTGCCAGCAGGGAACAGGGGGCTCAAGAGGGCTACACCTTC. This sequence encodes CASREQGAQEGYTF.

The chain couples TRBV19 to TRBJ2-1; weak D call: TRBD1 (8 bases). Trimming pared 7 bases from V and 7 bases from J, leaving 17 bases between. Germline CDR1 is LNHDA and CDR2 is SQIVND (reference sequence). The CDR3 consists of 14 residues. The CDR3 DNA sequence: TGTGCCAGTACCCCAGACAGGGGAGGGAATGAGCAGTTCTTC. Translation: CASTPDRGGNEQFF.

V and J are TRBV18 and TRBJ2-3; 10 bases are a match to TRBD1. Germline V gives CDR1 KGHSH, CDR2 LQKENI. V was pared by 3 bases and J by 5 bases, with 2 bases of the junction left unmatched. This CDR3 has 14 amino acids. Here the CDR3 reads CASSPTGGVDTQYF. The CDR3 DNA reads TGTGCCAGCTCACCGACAGGGGGCGTAGATACGCAGTATTTT.

The J gene is TRBJ2-1, the V gene TRBV6-5, with a possible D match to TRBD1 (5 bases). This CDR3 contains 15 residues. Germline CDR1 MNHEY, CDR2 SVGAGI. V lost 4 bases and J lost 2, with 12 bases in between. The CDR3 nucleotides are TGTGCCAGCAGTTCCCTACAGGACGCCTACAATGAGCAGTTCTTC. Protein product: CASSSLQDAYNEQFF.

V usage is TRBV29-1 and J usage is TRBJ1-1, with TRBD1 matching 8 bases. CDR3 size: 13 residues. Germline-derived CDR1 and CDR2 are SQVTM and ANQGSEA. J was trimmed by 1 base and V by 4 bases; bases with no gene match: 2. The chain's CDR3 is CSVGTGGNTEAFF. CDR3 nucleotide sequence: TGCAGCGTTGGAACAGGGGGGAACACTGAAGCTTTCTTT.

The gene calls are TRBV27 and TRBJ2-7; TRBD1 matches 7 bases. This CDR3 is 14 amino acids long. Germline V CDR1 and CDR2: MNHEY, SMNVEV (reference sequence). The V and J ends lost 2 bases and 1 base, in that order; junction bases with no gene match: 2. The CDR3 sequence is CASSLEGQSYEQYF. CDR3 nucleotides: TGTGCCAGCAGTTTAGAGGGACAGTCCTACGAGCAGTACTTC.

The CDR3 coding sequence is TGTGCCAGCAGTGGGGACAGGCACTCCTACGAGCAGTACTTC. Its protein is CASSGDRHSYEQYF. The gene calls are TRBV2 and TRBJ2-7; 8 bases fit TRBD1. Unmatched junction bases numbered 2, after V lost 4 bases and J lost 0 bases. This CDR3 is built from 14 residues. Germline V CDR1 and CDR2: SNHLY, FYNNEI. Full variable domain (outside the CDR3, taken from reference TRBV2 and TRBJ2-7): EPEVTQTPSHQVTQMGQEVILRCVPISNHLYFYWYRQILGQKVEFLVSFYNNEISEKSEIFDDQFSVERPDGSNFTLKIRSTKLEDSAMYFCASSGDRHSYEQYFGPGTRLTVT.

The chain uses TRBV6-5 and TRBJ2-3; D is perhaps TRBD1 (5 bases). V lost 4 bases and J lost 7, with 9 bases in between. Germline V gene data show CDR1 as MNHEY and CDR2 as SVGAGI. The CDR3 has 12 amino acids. The CDR3, as DNA: TGTGCCAGCAGTTCCACGGACAATACGCAGTATTTT. This codes for CASSSTDNTQYF.

The V and J genes are TRBV6-6 and TRBJ2-7; 8 nucleotides align to TRBD1. CDR1 is MNHNY and CDR2 is SVGAGI in the germline V gene (reference sequence). V trimming: 7 bases; J trimming: 3 bases; junction bases outside the gene matches: 8. The CDR3 spans 14 residues. The DNA of the CDR3 is TGTGCCAGCAATTTGGGACAGGACTACTACGAGCAGTACTTC. It codes for CASNLGQDYYEQYF.

The chain uses TRBV11-3 and TRBJ2-2; a weak D match, TRBD2 (6 bases). This CDR3 is 15 amino acids long. Looked up from germline, CDR1 is SGHNT and CDR2 is YENEEA. Trimming removed 5 bases at V and 1 base at J, with 11 bases between. The CDR3 loop is CASSPRSGNTGELFF. CDR3 nucleotide sequence: TGTGCCAGCAGCCCACGTAGCGGGAACACCGGGGAGCTGTTTTTT.